In its sample, the clone carrying this T cell receptor (beta chain) ranks as medium-sized. Its cognate antigen is unknown. This tumor tissue came from a pretreatment baseline collection. Some clones are missing from TCRdb's copy, which holds only in-frame ones; the method was immunoSEQ multiplex PCR. The sample has fewer than 7,500 clones, roughly 80% seen once. These data originate in a study of circulating tumor DNA in untreated peripheral T-cell lymphoma. The V gene's germline CDR1 is LNHDA and CDR2 SQIVND (reference sequence). V was clipped by 8 bases and J by 2 bases; unmatched bases: 10. The CDR3 runs to 16 residues. Findings of the study overall: In around 80% of patients, tumor-specific clonotypes were identified.

Input material: tumor tissue. This rearrangement joins TRBV19 to TRBJ1-1; 11 bases line up with TRBD1. This sequence was found in a human donor with peripheral T-cell lymphoma. CDR3 DNA sequence: TGTGCCAGTTCACCGGGACAGGGGGTTTTAAACACTGAAGCTTTCTTT. It yields the protein CASSPGQGVLNTEAFF.